This TCR beta chain is drawn from a study of blood T cell repertoires in COVID-19. Study as a whole: The United States, Italy and Spain were the sources of the acute and convalescent COVID-19 samples. Sources were T cells, B-cell-depleted T cells, or PBMCs; the material itself was cDNA or gDNA.

Original processing notes: Amplifying reference gene primers gave estimates of nucleated cell counts. Repertoires were generated with immunoSEQ multiplex PCR, while TCRdb's copy carries only in-frame clones and drops some. D and trimming come from the DNA, and the V and J calls and clone size come from that table. The table lists about 160,000 clones, more than 90% of them singletons. The CDR3 is 14 residues long. Looked up from germline, CDR1 is MDHEN and CDR2 is SYDVKM. V was pared by 5 bases and J by 4 bases, with 5 bases of the junction left unmatched. Sequencing was done on a sample of peripheral blood. This sequence originates from a man between 60 and 75 years old with active or convalescent COVID-19. V usage is TRBV28 and J usage is TRBJ1-2; 9 positions match TRBD1. The DNA of the CDR3 is TGTGCCAGCAGTCCACAGGGGGCTAGCTATGGCTACACCTTC. It specifies CASSPQGASYGYTF.